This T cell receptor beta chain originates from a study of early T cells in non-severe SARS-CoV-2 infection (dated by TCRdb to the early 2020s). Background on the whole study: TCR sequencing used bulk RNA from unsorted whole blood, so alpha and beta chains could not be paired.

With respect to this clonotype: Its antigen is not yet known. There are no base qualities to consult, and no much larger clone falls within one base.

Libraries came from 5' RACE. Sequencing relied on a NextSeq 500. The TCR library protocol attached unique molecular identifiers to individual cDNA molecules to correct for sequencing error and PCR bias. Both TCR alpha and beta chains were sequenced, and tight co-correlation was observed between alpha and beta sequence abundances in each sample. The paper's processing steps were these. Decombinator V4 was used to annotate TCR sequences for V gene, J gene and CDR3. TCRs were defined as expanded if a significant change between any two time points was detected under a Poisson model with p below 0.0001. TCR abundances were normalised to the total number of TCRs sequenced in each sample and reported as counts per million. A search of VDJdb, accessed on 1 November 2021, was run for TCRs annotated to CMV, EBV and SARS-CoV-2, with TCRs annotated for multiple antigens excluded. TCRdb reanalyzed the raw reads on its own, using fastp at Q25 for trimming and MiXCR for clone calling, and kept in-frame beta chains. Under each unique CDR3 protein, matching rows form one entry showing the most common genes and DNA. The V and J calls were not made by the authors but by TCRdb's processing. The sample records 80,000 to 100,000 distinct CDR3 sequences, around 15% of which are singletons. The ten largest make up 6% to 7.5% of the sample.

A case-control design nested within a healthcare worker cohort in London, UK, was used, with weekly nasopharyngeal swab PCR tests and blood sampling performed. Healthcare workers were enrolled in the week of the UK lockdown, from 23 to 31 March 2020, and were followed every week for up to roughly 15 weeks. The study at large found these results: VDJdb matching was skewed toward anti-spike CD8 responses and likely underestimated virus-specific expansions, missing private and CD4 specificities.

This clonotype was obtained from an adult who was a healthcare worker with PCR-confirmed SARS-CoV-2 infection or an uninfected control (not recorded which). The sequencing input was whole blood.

The DNA sequence reads TGTGCCAGCAGCTTGGGGGGGTCTAATGAAAAACTGTTTTTT. The resulting protein is CASSLGGSNEKLFF. The chain uses TRBV5-4 and TRBJ1-4; possibly the D gene is TRBD1, per 5 matching bases. The CDR3 numbers 14 residues from cysteine through phenylalanine. Left in the record is the CDR3 DNA by itself, 42 bases read in frame from the first base. CDR1 and CDR2, looked up from the germline V gene (reference sequence), are SGHNT and YYREEE. The junction carries 6 bases between V and J, which are trimmed by 0 bases and 3 bases respectively.